What follows are 14 T cell receptor beta chains derived from one specimen sequenced in a study of CD8 T cells in ankylosing spondylitis. General study points: Several highly homologous variants made up a TCR beta motif, and this motif appeared characteristic of ankylosing spondylitis blood.

No antigen is known for these receptors. One entry per CDR3 protein results from TCRdb running MiXCR on the 5' RACE reads. Counted here are 500,000 or so distinct CDR3 sequences, over 4% occurring once; the ten biggest clones make up 3.5%. Sequencing was carried out using blood, either unsorted or a sorted T cell fraction (not recorded which). The receptors come from a male donor with ankylosing spondylitis.

The table lists this clonotype with many counts. V is TRBV3-1 and J is TRBJ1-1; D uncertain. Germline assignment: CDR1 LGHDT and CDR2 YNNKEL (reference sequence). The V end lost 0 bases, the J end lost 3 bases, and 14 bases lay between the germline ends. The CDR3 loop spans 16 amino acids. CDR3 amino acids: CASSQDDQGYDTEAFF. DNA of the CDR3: TGTGCCAGCAGCCAAGATGATCAAGGATATGACACTGAAGCTTTCTTT.

This clonotype has more than one count but fewer than ten. V gene TRBV27 combines with J gene TRBJ2-7; TRBD1 agrees at 8 bases. CDR3 length: 15 amino acids. The germline CDR1 and CDR2 sequences are MNHEY and SMNVEV (reference sequence). V shed 4 bases, J shed 3 bases, and the junction held 8 bases outside the gene matches. DNA for the CDR3: TGTGCCAGCAGTTACCGGACAGGGAATATCTACGAGCAGTACTTC. Encoded protein: CASSYRTGNIYEQYF.

The V call is TRBV4-3, the J call TRBJ2-3, with 9 bases aligning to TRBD1. V was clipped by 4 bases and J by 7 bases; unmatched bases: 21. The CDR3 has 19 residues. Germline assignment: CDR1 LGHNA and CDR2 YSLEER. CDR3: CASSPRPFARDRVRNTQYF. CDR3 coding DNA: TGCGCCAGCAGCCCTCGTCCCTTTGCCCGGGACAGGGTACGAAATACGCAGTATTTT.

This clonotype has at least ten counts. The chain links TRBV10-2 to TRBJ1-3; no clear D gene. Germline V gives CDR1 WSHSY, CDR2 SAAADI. Trimming removed 9 bases from V and 4 bases from J, with 13 bases in between. The CDR3 totals 13 residues. Written as DNA, the CDR3 is TGCGCCAGTGGCCGGGCCTTCGGAAACACCATATATTTT. It is translated as CASGRAFGNTIYF.

There are many counts of this clonotype. J is TRBJ1-1 and V is TRBV18, with D tentatively TRBD1 (5 bases). The CDR3 sequence is 14 residues long. Germline V gene lookup returns CDR1 KGHSH and CDR2 LQKENI. Trimming shortened V by 2 bases and J by 3 bases, and 10 bases separated the two germline ends. CDR3 loop: CASSPMGEYTEAFF. Here the CDR3 DNA reads TGTGCCAGCTCACCAATGGGGGAGTACACTGAAGCTTTCTTT.

Many counts were recorded for this clonotype. The rearrangement uses TRBV27 and TRBJ2-1, with TRBD1 identical over 8 bases. CDR1 and CDR2 from the germline V gene are MNHEY and SMNVEV (reference sequence). The J segment lost 9 bases and the V segment lost 5 bases, leaving 30 bases of the junction unmatched. The CDR3 covers 21 residues. Written as DNA, the CDR3 is TGTGCCAGCAGTCCTTCGACTGAGACAGGGGCAGGAAGGGGCTTCAGGTTTGAGCAGTTCTTC. It specifies CASSPSTETGAGRGFRFEQFF.

CDR3 in DNA: TGTGCCAGCAGCCAAGCTATCGAGGTTTGGGGATTGAAGTACACCGGGGAGCTGTTTTTT. Translation: CASSQAIEVWGLKYTGELFF. The chain has TRBV3-1 and TRBJ2-2; D unresolved. Looked up from germline, CDR1 is LGHDT and CDR2 is YNNKEL (reference sequence). The V gene lost 1 base and the J gene lost 3 bases, with 24 bases spanning the gap. This CDR3 comprises 20 residues.

The chain employs TRBV20-1 and TRBJ2-1; TRBD2 might be the D (5 bases). Trimming pared 8 bases from V and 0 bases from J, leaving 14 bases between. In germline, CDR1 is DFQATT, CDR2 SNEGSKA (reference sequence). The CDR3 sequence is 14 residues long. The CDR3 coding sequence is TGCAGTTGTTCGGGATTCAGCTCCTACAATGAGCAGTTCTTC. This codes for CSCSGFSSYNEQFF.

This clonotype occurred a few times. The chain carries TRBV20-1 and TRBJ2-3; D is perhaps TRBD2 (6 bases). The germline CDR1 and CDR2 sequences are DFQATT and SNEGSKA (reference sequence). The CDR3 spans 18 residues. Trimming removed 5 bases from V and 0 bases from J, with 24 bases in between. The CDR3 loop is CSASPVASVTLSTDTQYF. CDR3 bases: TGCAGTGCTTCCCCCGTTGCTAGCGTAACACTTAGCACAGATACGCAGTATTTT.

The chain joins TRBV27 to TRBJ2-2; 8 nucleotides align to TRBD2. J gave up 7 bases and V 5 bases, and 6 bases lay outside the gene matches. This CDR3 region has 14 residues. CDR1 and CDR2 from the germline V gene are MNHEY and SMNVEV (reference sequence). The CDR3 protein is CASSLLAAGGELFF. The CDR3 coding sequence is TGTGCCAGCAGTCTACTAGCGGCCGGCGGGGAGCTGTTTTTT.

At least ten counts were recorded for this clonotype. The chain employs TRBV7-2 and TRBJ1-1, with D possibly being TRBD1 (6 bases). The CDR3 has 16 amino acids. Deletions cut 2 bases from V and 3 bases from J, with 16 bases between. Germline V gives CDR1 SGHTA, CDR2 FQGNSA. CDR3 amino acids: CASSLRGAAVDTEAFF. CDR3 coding DNA: TGTGCCAGCAGCTTACGGGGGGCGGCGGTTGACACTGAAGCTTTCTTT.

This clonotype was detected ten times or more. This chain connects TRBV20-1 to TRBJ2-2; 8 bases are a match to TRBD2. This CDR3 has 16 residues. The ends lost 3 bases at V and 3 bases at J; junction bases unmatched: 9. Germline V lookup: CDR1 DFQATT, CDR2 SNEGSKA (reference sequence). The DNA for the CDR3 is TGCAGTGCTAGCGGGAGGGCCCAAATATACACCGGGGAGCTGTTTTTT. Residues: CSASGRAQIYTGELFF.

The table lists this clonotype with many counts. The J gene is TRBJ2-3, the V gene TRBV10-3, with TRBD1 matching 8 bases. Germline V CDR1 and CDR2: ENHRY, SYGVKD. V lost 0 bases and J lost 4; bases outside the gene matches: 9. This CDR3 region has 17 residues. This CDR3 is CAISESGDRWLADTQYF. The CDR3 coding sequence is TGTGCCATCAGTGAGTCGGGGGACAGGTGGCTGGCAGATACGCAGTATTTT.

This clonotype was seen many times. The chain carries TRBV6-5 and TRBJ1-1; weak D call: TRBD1 (5 bases). The CDR3 length is 14 residues. Germline V gene lookup returns CDR1 MNHEY and CDR2 SVGAGI. Between the trimmed V and J ends, which lost 4 bases and 6 bases, there was a span of 15 bases. CDR3 amino acids: CASSFRVTRPEAFF. As DNA, the CDR3 is TGTGCCAGCAGTTTCAGGGTGACGAGACCTGAAGCTTTCTTT.